The present T cell receptor (beta chain) was sequenced within a study of identical twins. MiXCR, applied by TCRdb to the 5' RACE reads, yields one record per CDR3 protein. The sample yields roughly 500,000 distinct CDR3 sequences, under 25% seen once. All donors were healthy, and all were Caucasian. This clonotype turned up a few times. This sample also appeared in a second study, on T cells expressing NK-cell markers.

The material sequenced was CD4+ T cells sorted from blood. The source is a woman aged 18-29 years in good health.

The DNA of the CDR3 is TGCAGCGTTTTCATTGGGACTAGCGGTGACACCGGGGAGCTGTTTTTT. Amino acid sequence: CSVFIGTSGDTGELFF. The chain employs TRBV29-1 and TRBJ2-2; 11 nucleotides agree with TRBD2. V dropped 5 bases and J dropped 3; count of bases not matched to a gene: 8. This CDR3 is 16 amino acids long. Germline CDR1 SQVTM, CDR2 ANQGSEA.